The next 7 T cell receptor beta chains were all read from a single sample in a study of identical twins. Each CDR3 protein is one row after TCRdb ran MiXCR on the 5' RACE reads. The sample has 570,000 or so distinct CDR3 sequences; 9.5% to 10% are singletons. These sequences were also reported in another study, on yellow fever vaccine responses in identical twins.

The sequenced sample consisted of PBMCs. Every receptor here comes from a woman between 18 and 29 years old in good health.

The table lists this clonotype with a few counts. V is TRBV19 and J is TRBJ2-7; TRBD1 matches at 8 bases. The V gene's germline CDR1 is LNHDA and CDR2 SQIVND (reference sequence). The CDR3 covers 13 residues. V gave up 7 bases and J gave up 7 bases; unmatched junction bases: 9. This CDR3 is CASTAGGVGEQYF. The CDR3 DNA sequence: TGTGCCAGTACCGCAGGGGGCGTGGGAGAGCAGTACTTC.

About this clonotype itself: An end of the junction differs from the germline gene, which may be a read error. This chain connects TRBV28 to TRBJ2-1; D possibly corresponds to TRBD1 (6 bases). The CDR3 has 15 residues. Per the germline V gene, CDR1 is MDHEN and CDR2 is SYDVKM. CDR3 protein: CTSSPGQTPYNEQFF. CDR3 nucleotides: TGTACCAGCAGTCCAGGACAGACACCCTACAATGAGCAGTTCTTC.

The table lists this clonotype with a few counts. This sequence joins TRBV30 and TRBJ2-2, with 11 bases lining up with TRBD2. Germline CDR1 is GTSNPN and CDR2 is SVGIG (reference sequence). This CDR3 is built from 15 residues. V lost 2 bases and J lost 3; bases outside the gene matches: 2. The CDR3 reads CAWSRTSGHTGELFF. CDR3 DNA: TGTGCCTGGAGTAGGACTAGCGGGCACACCGGGGAGCTGTTTTTT. The complete variable domain, with remaining parts taken from reference TRBV30 and TRBJ2-2, reads SQTIHQWPATLVQPVGSPLSLECTVEGTSNPNLYWYRQAAGRGLQLLFYSVGIGQISSEVPQNLSASRPQDRQFILSSKKLLLSDSGFYLCAWSRTSGHTGELFFGEGSRLTVL.

This clonotype was detected a few times. The chain joins TRBV6-5 to TRBJ1-1; TRBD1 is a possible D gene (6 bases). Germline assignment: CDR1 MNHEY and CDR2 SVGAGI. This CDR3 region has 15 residues. V lost 0 bases to trimming and J lost 5 bases, with 13 bases between them. The CDR3 DNA is TGTGCCAGCAGTTACTCCACCAGGGGATGGACTGAAGCTTTCTTT. Its translation is CASSYSTRGWTEAFF.

This chain uses TRBV29-1 with TRBJ2-7; perhaps D is TRBD1 or TRBD2 (6 bases each). Trimming removed 7 bases from V and 4 bases from J, with 17 bases in between. Germline loops: CDR1 SQVTM, CDR2 ANQGSEA. The CDR3 runs to 13 residues. The CDR3 DNA sequence: TGCAGCGGGCTAGGGGGGAAAGGTTACGAGCAGTACTTC. Residues: CSGLGGKGYEQYF.

Comments on this clonotype: One junction end disagrees with the germline gene, perhaps due to a read error. The chain recombines TRBV7-9 with TRBJ1-2; D gene ambiguous. The CDR3 length is 16 residues. Germline values: CDR1 SEHNR, CDR2 FQNEAQ (reference sequence). CDR3 nucleotides: TGTGCCAGCAGCTCGCCTCCGGCGCCGATGGACTACGGCTACACCTTC. This encodes CASSSPPAPMDYGYTF.

This clonotype came up many times. The J gene is TRBJ2-7, the V gene TRBV7-9; D is perhaps TRBD1 (5 bases). CDR3 length: 13 amino acids. V dropped 6 bases and J dropped 1 base, with 10 bases sitting between them. The germline V gene has CDR1 SEHNR and CDR2 FQNEAQ (reference sequence). The CDR3 loop is CASSLQASYEQYF. In DNA form, the CDR3 reads TGTGCCAGCAGTTTACAGGCGTCCTACGAGCAGTACTTC.